This T cell receptor beta chain came from a study of T cell clonotyping in hematopoietic cell transplantation. This CDR3 comprises 14 residues. Germline trimming cut 8 bases from V and 12 bases from J; bases unmatched to any gene: 12. Germline V lookup: CDR1 SNHLY, CDR2 FYNNEI. Study-level findings and limits: Recipient TCR diversity dropped after transplant; expanded clonotypes rose from day 30 to 180.

Method: immunoSEQ multiplex PCR; TCRdb's copy keeps in-frame clones and lacks some. The table records approximately 13,000 clones, 95% to 98% of them present only once. Note on this clone: No antigen is known for it.

This clonotype was sampled from a female patient between 50 and 60 years old who had an allogeneic stem cell transplant from an unrelated donor, so T cells may come from the graft donor. Some clones in this sample may be carry-over from other donors' samples. The chain recombines TRBV2 with TRBJ1-6, with 8 positions matching TRBD1. The sample in question was peripheral blood mononuclear cells, obtained 30 days after allogeneic stem cell transplant. The CDR3 DNA reads as TGTGCCAGCCAGAGGGGACAGGTTGAAATACCCCTCCACTTT. This gives the protein CASQRGQVEIPLHF.